These 22 T cell receptor beta chains were sequenced from one sample in a study of molecular identifiers for immune sequencing clone quantification. TCRdb called the PCR reads again in MiXCR, with one record for every CDR3 protein. The repertoire holds a few hundred thousand distinct CDR3 sequences, with roughly 24% as singletons. Sequenced material: naive CD8+ T cells from blood, with Jurkat cell RNA spiked in. Subset noted: FACS-sorted CD8+CD4-CCR7+CD45RA+ naive T cells. These receptors all stem from a human donor in good health. Some libraries in this study had Jurkat cell RNA spiked in.

In regard to this clonotype: The junction shows a germline mismatch at one end, possibly a read error. V gene TRBV7-9 combines with J gene TRBJ2-2, with 9 bases fitting TRBD1. Germline CDR1 is SEHNR and CDR2 is FQNEAQ (reference sequence). This CDR3 region has 17 residues. The CDR3 nucleotides are TGTGCCAGCAGCTTCAACACAGGGGGCTGGAACAGCGGGGAGCTGTTTTTT. It translates to CASSFNTGGWNSGELFF.

The table lists this clonotype with a few counts. The V call is TRBV28, the J call TRBJ1-1; D perhaps matches TRBD1 (5 bases). Germline V gives CDR1 MDHEN, CDR2 SYDVKM. Trimming left V 2 bases short and J 0 bases short, with 13 bases between. The CDR3 totals 16 residues. CDR3: CASSLRDSSMNTEAFF. CDR3 DNA sequence: TGTGCCAGCAGTTTACGCGACAGCTCAATGAACACTGAAGCTTTCTTT. The variable domain in full, completed from reference TRBV28 and TRBJ1-1, reads DVKVTQSSRYLVKRTGEKVFLECVQDMDHENMFWYRQDPGLGLRLIYFSYDVKMKEKGDIPEGYSVSREKKERFSLILESASTNQTSMYLCASSLRDSSMNTEAFFGQGTRLTVV.

This clonotype was recorded many times. The V gene is TRBV6-5, the J gene TRBJ2-3; 11 nucleotides match TRBD2. The junction had 5 bases not matched to a gene; V was cut back by 5 bases and J by 4 bases. Germline CDR1 reads MNHEY; CDR2 reads SVGAGI. CDR3 length equals 15 residues. CDR3 amino acids: CASSLAGGGADTQYF. CDR3 bases: TGTGCCAGCAGTCTAGCGGGAGGAGGCGCAGATACGCAGTATTTT.

The table lists this clonotype with many counts. The chain carries TRBV7-2 and TRBJ2-7; TRBD2 aligns across 8 bases. The CDR3 is 15 amino acids. Germline assignment: CDR1 SGHTA and CDR2 FQGNSA. The trim removed 1 base at V and 3 bases at J, leaving 5 bases unmatched. The CDR3 DNA reads as TGTGCCAGCAGCTTAGACGGACTAGCCTACTACGAGCAGTACTTC. This translates into CASSLDGLAYYEQYF.

In regard to this clonotype: Since a much larger clone is just one base distant, this may be a read error. The chain recombines TRBV28 with TRBJ2-7; perhaps TRBD1 as D (6 bases). V lost 3 bases and J lost 4, with 13 bases in between. The CDR3 contains 14 residues. The germline V gene encodes CDR1 MDHEN and CDR2 SYDVKM. CDR3 amino acids: CASSLRGHQYEQYF. The CDR3 DNA is TGTGCCAGCAGTTTGAGGGGACATCAGTACGAGCAGTACTTC.

This clonotype appeared many times. This chain connects TRBV7-9 to TRBJ2-7; D remains unclear. CDR1 and CDR2 from the germline V gene are SEHNR and FQNEAQ (reference sequence). The CDR3 is 11 amino acids. Trimming removed 6 bases at V and 7 bases at J, with 10 bases between. The CDR3 DNA sequence: TGTGCCAGCAGTCATGGCATTGAGCAGTACTTC. Translating it yields CASSHGIEQYF. Drawing the rest from reference TRBV7-9 and TRBJ2-7, the complete variable domain is DTGVSQNPRHKITKRGQNVTFRCDPISEHNRLYWYRQTLGQGPEFLTYFQNEAQLEKSRLLSDRFSAERPKGSFSTLEIQRTEQGDSAMYLCASSHGIEQYFGPGTRLTVT.

Note on this clonotype: Likely a read error: the CDR3 ends without its conserved phenylalanine or tryptophan. This sequence joins TRBV19 and TRBJ1-5; D is perhaps TRBD1 (5 bases). Germline lookup yields CDR1 LNHDA and CDR2 SQIVND (reference sequence). CDR3 length: 12 residues. The chain's CDR3 is CVSSWGGQPQHL. CDR3 in DNA: TGTGTCAGTAGTTGGGGGGGTCAGCCCCAGCATCTT.

The rearrangement uses TRBV30 and TRBJ1-1; no definite D call. This CDR3 has 13 amino acids. CDR1 and CDR2 from the germline V gene are GTSNPN and SVGIG (reference sequence). With 5 bases removed from V and 1 base from J, the gap between germline ends came to 11 bases. The CDR3 sequence: CAWYGEGNTEAFF. In DNA form, the CDR3 reads TGTGCCTGGTATGGCGAGGGGAACACTGAAGCTTTCTTT. The variable domain in full, with the rest retrieved from reference TRBV30 and TRBJ1-1, is SQTIHQWPATLVQPVGSPLSLECTVEGTSNPNLYWYRQAAGRGLQLLFYSVGIGQISSEVPQNLSASRPQDRQFILSSKKLLLSDSGFYLCAWYGEGNTEAFFGQGTRLTVV.

Regarding this clonotype: A much larger clone lies one base from this, so it may be a read error. The V and J genes are TRBV28 and TRBJ2-7; D is unclear. CDR1 and CDR2 (germline): MDHEN, SYDVKM. The V and J ends lost 6 bases and 1 base respectively, with 13 bases between them. The CDR3 runs to 14 residues. CDR3 coding DNA: TGTGCCAGCAGGGGCCAACTCGGGTCCTACGAGCAGTACTTC. The encoded protein is CASRGQLGSYEQYF.

In its sample, this clonotype was seen many times. This chain joins TRBV29-1 and TRBJ1-1, with D possibly being TRBD1 (5 bases). The CDR3 sequence is 12 residues long. From germline, CDR1 is SQVTM and CDR2 ANQGSEA. The V end lost 4 bases, the J end lost 1 base, and 7 bases lay between the germline ends. The CDR3 reads CSVGGGNTEAFF. The DNA for the CDR3 is TGCAGCGTTGGTGGGGGGAACACTGAAGCTTTCTTT.

The V gene is TRBV19, the J gene TRBJ2-2, with D maybe TRBD2 (6 bases). The germline gives CDR1 LNHDA, CDR2 SQIVND (reference sequence). The CDR3 is 15 amino acids. Between the trimmed V and J ends, which lost 6 bases and 4 bases, there was a span of 15 bases. This CDR3 is CASSPQGAGTGELFF. CDR3 bases: TGTGCCAGTAGCCCCCAGGGAGCGGGCACCGGGGAGCTGTTTTTT.

Note on this clonotype: A read error is possible here, since a much larger clone lies one base away. This chain joins TRBV29-1 and TRBJ2-7, with D maybe TRBD1 (6 bases). The germline V and J ends were trimmed by 6 bases and 4 bases, with 22 bases remaining between them. Germline lookup yields CDR1 SQVTM and CDR2 ANQGSEA. This CDR3 region has 15 residues. The CDR3 reads CSVQGPGTTLYEQYF. For the CDR3, the DNA is TGCAGCGTGCAAGGCCCCGGGACAACCTTATACGAGCAGTACTTC.

This chain joins TRBV7-6 and TRBJ2-3; 10 bases align to TRBD2. This CDR3 region has 14 residues. Per germline, CDR1 SGHVS and CDR2 FNYEAQ. The ends lost 6 bases at V and 3 bases at J; junction bases unmatched: 3. CDR3 sequence (DNA): TGTGCCAGCAGGTCGGGACTAGCGACAGATACGCAGTATTTT. This sequence encodes CASRSGLATDTQYF.

This clonotype was found a few times. J is TRBJ1-5 and V is TRBV7-9; D is ambiguous. The CDR3 is made up of 13 amino acids. Germline-derived CDR1 and CDR2 are SEHNR and FQNEAQ (reference sequence). The V and J ends lost 1 base and 1 base respectively, with 2 bases between them. The CDR3 DNA reads TGTGCCAGCAGCTTAGAAAGCAATCAGCCCCAGCATTTT. This sequence encodes CASSLESNQPQHF.

This clonotype was counted many times. This rearrangement joins TRBV7-6 to TRBJ2-3, with TRBD2 matching over 7 bases. The V segment lost 6 bases and the J segment 6 bases; nucleotides outside the gene matches: 9. CDR3 length: 14 amino acids. Per the germline V gene, CDR1 is SGHVS and CDR2 is FNYEAQ. CDR3 residues: CASRSREERDTQYF. CDR3 coding DNA: TGTGCCAGCAGGAGCCGGGAGGAAAGGGATACGCAGTATTTT. Drawing the rest from reference TRBV7-6 and TRBJ2-3, the complete variable domain is GAGVSQSPRYKVTKRGQDVALRCDPISGHVSLYWYRQALGQGPEFLTYFNYEAQQDKSGLPNDRFSAERPEGSISTLTIQRTEQRDSAMYRCASRSREERDTQYFGPGTRLTVL.

This rearrangement joins TRBV4-3 to TRBJ2-7; tentatively, D is TRBD1 or TRBD2 (5 bases each). Germline CDR1 is LGHNA and CDR2 is YSLEER. This CDR3 comprises 14 residues. The V end lost 4 bases, the J end lost 0 bases, and 10 bases lay between the germline ends. The CDR3 loop reads CASSPGASSYEQYF. CDR3 nucleotide sequence: TGCGCCAGCAGCCCCGGGGCTAGCTCCTACGAGCAGTACTTC.

The gene calls are TRBV27 and TRBJ1-1; D may be TRBD1 (5 bases). The V gene's germline CDR1 is MNHEY and CDR2 SMNVEV (reference sequence). There are 15 residues in the CDR3. Trimming took off 6 bases at V and 3 bases at J, with 17 bases between the two ends. CDR3 amino acids: CASRSYPAGYTEAFF. The CDR3 DNA is TGTGCCAGCAGATCGTACCCTGCAGGGTACACTGAAGCTTTCTTT.

V is TRBV4-2 and J is TRBJ2-4; D gene uncertain. This CDR3 comprises 16 residues. Germline CDR1 and CDR2: LGHNA and YNFKEQ. V was clipped by 0 bases and J by 0 bases, with 9 bases between them. The CDR3 sequence: CASSQELNEAKNIQYF. CDR3 nucleotides: TGTGCCAGCAGCCAAGAGCTGAACGAAGCCAAAAACATTCAGTACTTC.

The V and J genes are TRBV5-6 and TRBJ2-7; a possible D gene is TRBD2 (5 bases). Germline-derived CDR1 and CDR2 are SGHDT and YYEEEE. Trimming took off 2 bases at V and 3 bases at J, with 24 bases between the two ends. The CDR3 totals 18 residues. CDR3 nucleotides: TGTGCCAGCAGCTTTACCCGGACCTTCATGGAGGCAAACTACGAGCAGTACTTC. Its protein product is CASSFTRTFMEANYEQYF.

The rearrangement joins TRBV7-8 to TRBJ2-6; D is unclear. V was cut by 2 bases and J by 0 bases, with 14 bases left in between. The CDR3 length is 18 residues. Germline CDR1 SGHVS, CDR2 FQNEAQ. Here the CDR3 DNA reads TGTGCCAGCAGCTTATTTTCGGATTTTCCCTCTGGGGCCAACGTCCTGACTTTC. Translating it yields CASSLFSDFPSGANVLTF.

The V gene is TRBV19, the J gene TRBJ2-7, with 13 bases fitting TRBD2. Looked up from germline, CDR1 is LNHDA and CDR2 is SQIVND (reference sequence). The V segment lost 4 bases and the J segment 7 bases; nucleotides outside the gene matches: 13. The CDR3 extends over 17 amino acids. The chain's CDR3 is CASSTRTGLAGVVEQYF. CDR3 DNA sequence: TGTGCCAGTAGTACACGAACCGGACTAGCGGGAGTGGTTGAGCAGTACTTC.

V and J are TRBV20-1 and TRBJ2-3; 9 nucleotides match TRBD2. CDR1 and CDR2 (germline): DFQATT, SNEGSKA (reference sequence). J was trimmed by 4 bases and V by 0 bases; bases with no gene match: 8. This CDR3 is 16 amino acids long. DNA for the CDR3: TGCAGTGCTAGAGATTCAGCGGGGGGTTTCGCAGATACGCAGTATTTT. This gives the protein CSARDSAGGFADTQYF.